What follows describes a single T cell receptor beta chain. No cognate antigen has been identified for it. Base qualities are not recorded, but no much larger clone differs from it by a single base. The data are from a study of regulatory T cells in long-lasting Graves disease (dated by TCRdb to about 2021). About the full investigation: Antithyroid drugs had been taken for less than 3 months by newly diagnosed Graves' disease patients. The study was registered as a clinical trial and conducted in China. A total of roughly 35 samples underwent TCR sequencing: around 13 from persistent and roughly 20 from newly diagnosed Graves' disease patients. Peripheral blood TCR sequencing and RNA sequencing compared persistent Graves' disease patients with newly diagnosed Graves' disease patients. Broader findings and caveats from the paper: The study examined only peripheral blood because the primary lesion, thyroid tissue, could not be accessed. Sequencing and analysis were limited to the TCR beta chain. Compared with newly diagnosed patients, patients with persistent Graves' disease had lower TCR Shannon entropy and fewer highly expanded clones, which suggests clonal expansion. As a limitation, the authors acknowledged that the small sample size may reduce accuracy. More public clonotypes were shared among persistent patients (roughly 2,900) than among newly diagnosed patients (just under 1,000). Persistent disease showed preferential use of TRBV28, TRBJ1-2 and TRBJ2-5, whereas newly diagnosed disease favored TRBV20-1 and TRBJ2-1.

The germline ends are 14 bases apart after V is trimmed by 0 bases and J by 3 bases. The CDR3 runs 16 residues from the cysteine to the phenylalanine. Only the CDR3 DNA is retained, 48 bases long and in frame from the first base. For CDR1 and CDR2, the germline V gene lists LGHNA and YSLEER. The library was made by multiplex PCR. TCRdb names Illumina HiSeq 4000 as the instrument used. TCR beta libraries were built with iRepertoire HTBI primers and Arm-PCR amplification of CDR3 regions. Before sequencing, the PCR products went through gel purification. For the original study's pipeline: A total of 62 TRBV and about 13 TRBJ segments were identified across samples and were used for gene usage analysis of CDR3 amino acid clonotypes. COPE and FqMerger were used to merge the filtered high-quality paired reads into contigs. BLAST was used to align contigs to IMGT TRBV, TRBD and TRBJ reference genes, with CDR3 defined following IMGT. Any clonotype with a frequency above 0.1% was counted as a highly expanded clone. Shannon entropy was used to measure repertoire diversity, and the Gini coefficient was used to measure V-J evenness. A clonotype was considered public if more than one individual shared it. The public reads were quality trimmed at Q25 with fastp and then assembled into clones with MiXCR by TCRdb, keeping productive beta chains. Identical CDR3 proteins give one entry, which carries the most common genes and DNA. In this record, the V and J calls reflect TCRdb's handling and not the investigators' own analysis. Here the sample has some 250,000 distinct CDR3 sequences; 20% occur a single time. The top ten constitute over 11% of the sample.

The time point label, as the study defines it: newly diagnosed GD, antithyroid drugs for less than 3 months. RNA was extracted from PBMCs in TRIzol for both TCR sequencing and RNA sequencing. Graves' disease was diagnosed according to American Thyroid Association guidelines. Recruitment of patients was carried out at an endocrinology department in Xi'an, China. Each patient gave approximately 9.7 milliliters of peripheral blood, collected in an EDTA anticoagulant tube. Ficoll Paque Plus density gradient separation was used to isolate PBMCs, and no further T cell sorting was done. An Agilent 2100 Bioanalyzer and agarose gel were used to check RNA quality, and a NanoDrop 2000 was used to measure RNA concentration.

The V and J genes are TRBV4-3 and TRBJ2-5; the D element might be TRBD1 or TRBD2, as each aligns at 5 bases. This TCR was sampled from a female donor with Graves disease. The specimen comprised peripheral blood mononuclear cells (PBMCs), sampled at new diagnosis, from a patient treated with antithyroid drugs. The DNA sequence is given as TGCGCCAGCAGCCAAGAATGGTTCCGAGGGGAAGAGACCCAGTACTTC. It is translated as CASSQEWFRGEETQYF.